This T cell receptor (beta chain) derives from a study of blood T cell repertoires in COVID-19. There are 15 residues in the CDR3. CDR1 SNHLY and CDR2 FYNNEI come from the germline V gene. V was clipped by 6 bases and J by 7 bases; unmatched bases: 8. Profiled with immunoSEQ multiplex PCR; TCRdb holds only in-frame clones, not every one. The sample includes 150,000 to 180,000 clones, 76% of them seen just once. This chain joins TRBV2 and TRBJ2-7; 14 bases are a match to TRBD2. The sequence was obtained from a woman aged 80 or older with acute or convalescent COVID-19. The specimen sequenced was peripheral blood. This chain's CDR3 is CASRGGLAGDDEQYF. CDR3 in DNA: TGTGCCAGCAGAGGGGGACTAGCGGGAGATGATGAGCAGTACTTC.